This T cell receptor (beta chain) was identified during a study of cytomegalovirus exposure and HLA in healthy donors. Study-wide points: Despite most TCR sequences being rare, some public TCRs occurred in many donors. Data from an earlier analysis indicated that most TCR beta V segments were productive either about 90% or about 30% of the time.

In regard to this clone: Its antigen is unidentified.

The CDR3 extends over 16 amino acids. Trimming at V came to 2 bases and at J to 5 bases, leaving 6 bases not matched to a gene. Germline CDR1 SGHNT, CDR2 YENEEA. The primer mix had 60 Vbeta and 13 Jbeta primers. Some clones are missing from TCRdb's copy, which holds only in-frame ones; the method was immunoSEQ multiplex PCR. The data contain 150,000 or so clones, roughly 79% of them singletons. Sequenced material: PBMCs. The clonotype originates from a man younger than 40 in good health and CMV-seronegative. The chain uses TRBV11-3 and TRBJ2-1; 10 positions agree with TRBD2. As DNA, the CDR3 is TGTGCCAGCAGCTTATCTAGCGGGGGCCCAAACAATGAGCAGTTCTTC. Protein product: CASSLSSGGPNNEQFF.